This TCR beta chain came from a study of CD8 T cells in Susac syndrome. Study-wide background: When blood was drawn, patients with Susac syndrome were on intravenous immunoglobulin alone, on corticosteroids, or therapy-naive.

When the RNA was reverse transcribed, random hexamers were used with an input of 0.5 to 1 ug. An immunoSEQ multiplex PCR generated amplified TCR beta CDR3 products spanning 54 Vbeta and 13 Jbeta. TCRdb reanalysed the immunoSEQ multiplex PCR reads using MiXCR and keeps one entry per CDR3 protein. Of 55,000 to 80,000 distinct CDR3 sequences listed, roughly 93% are singletons. Per germline, CDR1 SGHNT and CDR2 YYREEE (reference sequence). The CDR3 is 15 amino acids. V dropped 1 base and J dropped 3 bases, with 14 bases sitting between them. CD8+ and CD4+ blood T cells underwent TCR beta sequencing. Through negative isolation, CD4+ and CD8+ T cells were obtained, while TEMRA cells were enriched using FACS.

This receptor was taken from a human donor with Susac syndrome. Sequencing was performed on CD4+ T cells from PBMCs. This rearrangement joins TRBV5-4 to TRBJ2-7, with D possibly TRBD1 on 6 matching bases. This CDR3 reads CASSLSARGIYEQYF. The CDR3 DNA reads as TGTGCCAGCAGCTTGAGTGCGAGGGGGATCTACGAGCAGTACTTC.